This T cell receptor (beta chain) emerged from a study of blood T cell repertoires in COVID-19. About the research overall: Samples came from the United States, Italy and Spain, spanning acute and convalescent COVID-19.

Repertoires were generated with immunoSEQ multiplex PCR, while TCRdb's copy carries only in-frame clones and drops some. Found here are 35,000 to 45,000 clones, approximately 90% of them singletons; the top ten hold over 20%. The V gene lost 4 bases and the J gene lost 0 bases, with 33 bases spanning the gap. Germline lookup yields CDR1 LGHNT and CDR2 FRNRAP. The CDR3 runs to 22 residues. The sequenced sample consisted of peripheral blood. V is TRBV12-5 and J is TRBJ1-1; TRBD1 might be the D (6 bases). This sequence originates from a man in his sixties with acute or convalescent COVID-19. This chain's CDR3 is CASGSHRQGQSIPGYMNTEAFF. In DNA, the CDR3 is TGTGCTAGTGGTTCCCATCGGCAGGGGCAGTCCATACCAGGATACATGAACACTGAAGCTTTCTTT.